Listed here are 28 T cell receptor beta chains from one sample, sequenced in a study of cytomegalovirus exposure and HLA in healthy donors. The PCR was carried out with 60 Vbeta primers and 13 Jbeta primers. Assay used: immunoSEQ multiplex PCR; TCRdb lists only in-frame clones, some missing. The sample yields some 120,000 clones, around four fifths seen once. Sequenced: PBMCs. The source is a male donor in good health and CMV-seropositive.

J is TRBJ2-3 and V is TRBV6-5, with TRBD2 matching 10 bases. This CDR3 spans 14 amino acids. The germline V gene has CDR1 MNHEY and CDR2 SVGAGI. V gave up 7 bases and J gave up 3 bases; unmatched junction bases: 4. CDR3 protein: CASKRAGGTDTQYF. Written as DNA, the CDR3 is TGTGCCAGCAAGCGAGCGGGAGGGACAGATACGCAGTATTTT.

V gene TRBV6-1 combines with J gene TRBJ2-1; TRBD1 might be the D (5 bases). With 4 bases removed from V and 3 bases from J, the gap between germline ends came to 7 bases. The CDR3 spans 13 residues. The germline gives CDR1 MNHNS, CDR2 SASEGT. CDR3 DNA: TGTGCCAGCAGTGCCCAGGGCTACAATGAGCAGTTCTTC. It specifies CASSAQGYNEQFF.

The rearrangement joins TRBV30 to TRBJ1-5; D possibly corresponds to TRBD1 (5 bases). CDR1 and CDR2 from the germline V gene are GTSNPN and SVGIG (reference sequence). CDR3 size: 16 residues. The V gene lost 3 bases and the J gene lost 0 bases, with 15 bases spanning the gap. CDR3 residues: CAWSRRRGVSNQPQHF. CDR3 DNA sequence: TGTGCCTGGAGCCGGCGACGGGGGGTTAGCAATCAGCCCCAGCATTTT.

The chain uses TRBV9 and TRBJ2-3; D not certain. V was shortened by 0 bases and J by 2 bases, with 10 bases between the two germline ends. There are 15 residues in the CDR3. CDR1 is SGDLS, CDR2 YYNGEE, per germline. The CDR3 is CASSVGDYLTDTQYF. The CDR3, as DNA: TGTGCCAGCAGCGTAGGAGATTACCTCACAGATACGCAGTATTTT.

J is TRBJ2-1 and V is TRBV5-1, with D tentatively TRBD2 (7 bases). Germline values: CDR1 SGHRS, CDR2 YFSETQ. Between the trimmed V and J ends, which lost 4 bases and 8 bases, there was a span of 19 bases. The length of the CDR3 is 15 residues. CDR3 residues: CASSNAVGGGDEQFF. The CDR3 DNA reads TGCGCCAGCAGCAACGCGGTAGGGGGGGGCGATGAGCAGTTCTTC.

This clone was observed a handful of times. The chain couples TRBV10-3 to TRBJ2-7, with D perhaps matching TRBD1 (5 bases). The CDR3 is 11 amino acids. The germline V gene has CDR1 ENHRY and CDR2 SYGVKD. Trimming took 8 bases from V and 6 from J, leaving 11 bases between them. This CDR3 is CAISDSLEQYF. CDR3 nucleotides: TGTGCCATCTCTGACAGTCTCGAGCAGTACTTC.

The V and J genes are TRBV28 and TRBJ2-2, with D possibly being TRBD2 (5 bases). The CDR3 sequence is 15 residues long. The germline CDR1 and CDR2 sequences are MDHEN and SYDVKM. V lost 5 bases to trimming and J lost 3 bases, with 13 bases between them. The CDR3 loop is CASSPNDYYTGELFF. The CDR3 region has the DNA TGTGCCAGCAGTCCTAACGACTATTACACCGGGGAGCTGTTTTTT.

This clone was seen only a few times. The CDR3 protein is CASSDFRYNEQFF. The CDR3 DNA follows: TGTGCCAGCAGTGACTTTCGGTACAATGAGCAGTTCTTC. J is TRBJ2-1 and V is TRBV6-1; D is unresolved. Trimming took 3 bases from V and 4 from J, leaving 7 bases between them. CDR1 is MNHNS, CDR2 SASEGT, per germline. There are 13 residues in the CDR3.

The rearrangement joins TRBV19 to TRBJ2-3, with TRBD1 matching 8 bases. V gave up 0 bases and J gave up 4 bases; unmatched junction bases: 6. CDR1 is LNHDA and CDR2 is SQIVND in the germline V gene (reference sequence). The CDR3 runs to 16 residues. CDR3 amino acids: CASSIDRTGRADTQYF. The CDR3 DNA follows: TGTGCCAGTAGTATAGACCGGACAGGGCGGGCAGATACGCAGTATTTT.

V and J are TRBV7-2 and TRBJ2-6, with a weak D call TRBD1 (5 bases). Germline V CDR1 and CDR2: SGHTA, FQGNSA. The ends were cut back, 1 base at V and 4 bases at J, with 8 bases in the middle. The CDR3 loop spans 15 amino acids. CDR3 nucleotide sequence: TGTGCCAGCAGCTTAGGACAGACCGGGGCCAACGTCCTGACTTTC. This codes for CASSLGQTGANVLTF.

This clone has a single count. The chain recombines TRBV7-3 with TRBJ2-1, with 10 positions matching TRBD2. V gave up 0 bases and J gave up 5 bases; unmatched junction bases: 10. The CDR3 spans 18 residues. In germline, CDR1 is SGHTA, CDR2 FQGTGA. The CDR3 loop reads CASSLTSGRAELDNEQFF. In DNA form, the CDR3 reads TGTGCCAGCAGCTTAACGAGCGGGAGGGCCGAGTTGGACAATGAGCAGTTCTTC.

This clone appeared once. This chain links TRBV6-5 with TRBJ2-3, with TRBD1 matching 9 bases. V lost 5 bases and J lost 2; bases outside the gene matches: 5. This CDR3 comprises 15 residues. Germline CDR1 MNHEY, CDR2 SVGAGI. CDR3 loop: CASSRDRVPTDTQYF. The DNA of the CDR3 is TGTGCCAGCAGTCGGGACAGGGTCCCCACAGATACGCAGTATTTT.

CDR3 sequence reads: CASSPNRGGSPYEQYF. As DNA, the CDR3 is TGTGCCAGCAGCCCCAACCGGGGTGGCTCCCCCTACGAGCAGTACTTC. The chain employs TRBV7-9 and TRBJ2-7; weak D call: TRBD2 (5 bases). In germline, CDR1 is SEHNR, CDR2 FQNEAQ (reference sequence). Deletions cut 5 bases from V and 2 bases from J, with 19 bases between. CDR3 length equals 16 residues.

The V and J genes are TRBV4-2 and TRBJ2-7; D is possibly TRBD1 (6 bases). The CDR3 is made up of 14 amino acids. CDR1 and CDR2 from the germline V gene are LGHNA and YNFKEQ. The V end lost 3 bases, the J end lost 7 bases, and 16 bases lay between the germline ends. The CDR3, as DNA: TGTGCCAGCAGCCACCCCGGGACACGAGGGGAGCAGTACTTC. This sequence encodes CASSHPGTRGEQYF.

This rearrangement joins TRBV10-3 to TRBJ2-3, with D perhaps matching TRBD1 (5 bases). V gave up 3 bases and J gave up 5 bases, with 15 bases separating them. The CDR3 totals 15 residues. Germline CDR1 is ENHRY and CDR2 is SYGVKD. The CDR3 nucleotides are TGTGCCATCAGTGACGGCCCACAGGTAGGAGATACGCAGTATTTT. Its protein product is CAISDGPQVGDTQYF.

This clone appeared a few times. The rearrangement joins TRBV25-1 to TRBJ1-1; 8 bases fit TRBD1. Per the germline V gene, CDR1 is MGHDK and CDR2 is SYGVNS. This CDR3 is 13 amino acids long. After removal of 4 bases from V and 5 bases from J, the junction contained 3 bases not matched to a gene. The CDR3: CASSVQGETEAFF. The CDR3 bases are TGTGCCAGCAGTGTACAGGGGGAAACTGAAGCTTTCTTT.

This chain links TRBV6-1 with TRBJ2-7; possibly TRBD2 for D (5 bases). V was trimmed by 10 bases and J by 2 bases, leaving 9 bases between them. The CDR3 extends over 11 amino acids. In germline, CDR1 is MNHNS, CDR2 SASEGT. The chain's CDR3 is CATQAAYEQYF. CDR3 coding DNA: TGTGCCACCCAAGCGGCCTACGAGCAGTACTTC.

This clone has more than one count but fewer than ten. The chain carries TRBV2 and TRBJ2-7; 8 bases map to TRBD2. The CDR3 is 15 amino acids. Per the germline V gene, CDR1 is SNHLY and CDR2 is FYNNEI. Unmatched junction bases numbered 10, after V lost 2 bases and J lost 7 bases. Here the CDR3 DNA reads TGTGCCAGCAGTGAAACAGCGGGAGTTGTTCCGGAGCAGTACTTC. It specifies CASSETAGVVPEQYF.

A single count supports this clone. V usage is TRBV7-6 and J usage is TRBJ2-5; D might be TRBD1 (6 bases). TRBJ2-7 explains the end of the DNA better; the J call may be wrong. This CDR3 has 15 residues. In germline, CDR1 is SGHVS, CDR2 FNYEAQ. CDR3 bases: TGTGCCAGCAGCTTAGGCCCGGACAGAGCTTACGAGCAGTACTTC. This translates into CASSLGPDRAYEQYF.

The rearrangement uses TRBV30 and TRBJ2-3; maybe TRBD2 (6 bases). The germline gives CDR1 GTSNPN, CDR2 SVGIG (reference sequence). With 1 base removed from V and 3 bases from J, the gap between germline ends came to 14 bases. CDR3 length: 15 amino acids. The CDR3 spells CAWSDESGWTDTQYF. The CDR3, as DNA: TGTGCCTGGAGTGACGAAAGCGGGTGGACAGATACGCAGTATTTT.

The CDR3 DNA is TGCGCCAGCAGCTCTCGGGAGGGCACCGGGGAGCTGTTTTTT. This gives the protein CASSSREGTGELFF. V gene TRBV5-1 combines with J gene TRBJ2-2, with TRBD2 matching over 8 bases. Germline lookup yields CDR1 SGHRS and CDR2 YFSETQ. The V segment lost 3 bases and the J segment 4 bases; nucleotides outside the gene matches: 2. The CDR3 runs to 14 residues.

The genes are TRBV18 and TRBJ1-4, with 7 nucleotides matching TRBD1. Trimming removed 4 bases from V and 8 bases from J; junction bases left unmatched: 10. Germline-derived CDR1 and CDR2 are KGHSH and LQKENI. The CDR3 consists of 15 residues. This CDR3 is CASSLGQDAREKLFF. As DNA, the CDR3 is TGTGCCAGCTCACTTGGACAGGACGCCAGGGAAAAACTGTTTTTT.

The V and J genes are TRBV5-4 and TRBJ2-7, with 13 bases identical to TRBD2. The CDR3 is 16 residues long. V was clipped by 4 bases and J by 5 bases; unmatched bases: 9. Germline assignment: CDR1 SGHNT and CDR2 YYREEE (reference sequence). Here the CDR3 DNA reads TGTGCCAGCAGCCCGGGGACTAGCGGGACCCTGCACGAGCAGTACTTC. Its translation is CASSPGTSGTLHEQYF.

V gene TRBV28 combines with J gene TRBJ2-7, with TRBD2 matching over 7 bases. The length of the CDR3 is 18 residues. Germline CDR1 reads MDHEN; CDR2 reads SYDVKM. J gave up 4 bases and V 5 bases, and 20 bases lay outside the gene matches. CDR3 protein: CASSRSGVGGPLTYEQYF. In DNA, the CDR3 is TGTGCCAGCAGTCGCAGTGGGGTGGGAGGGCCCCTTACATACGAGCAGTACTTC.

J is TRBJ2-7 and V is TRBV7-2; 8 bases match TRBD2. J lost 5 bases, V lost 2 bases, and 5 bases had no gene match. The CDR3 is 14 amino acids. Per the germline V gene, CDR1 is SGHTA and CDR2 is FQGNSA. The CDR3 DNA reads TGTGCCAGCAGCTTAACGGGAGGGTCCCACGAGCAGTACTTC. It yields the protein CASSLTGGSHEQYF.

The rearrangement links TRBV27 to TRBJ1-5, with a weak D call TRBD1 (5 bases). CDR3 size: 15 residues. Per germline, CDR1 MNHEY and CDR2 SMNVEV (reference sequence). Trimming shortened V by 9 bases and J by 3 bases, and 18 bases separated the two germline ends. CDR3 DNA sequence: TGTGCCAGTGGGGAAGGTGGGGGGTTCAATCAGCCCCAGCATTTT. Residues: CASGEGGGFNQPQHF.

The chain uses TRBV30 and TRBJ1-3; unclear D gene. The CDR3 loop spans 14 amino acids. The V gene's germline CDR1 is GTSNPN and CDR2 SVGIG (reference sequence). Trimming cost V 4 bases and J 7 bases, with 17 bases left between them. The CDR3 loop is CAWTPPFGLNTIYF. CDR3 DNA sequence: TGTGCCTGGACACCCCCCTTCGGACTCAACACCATATATTTT.

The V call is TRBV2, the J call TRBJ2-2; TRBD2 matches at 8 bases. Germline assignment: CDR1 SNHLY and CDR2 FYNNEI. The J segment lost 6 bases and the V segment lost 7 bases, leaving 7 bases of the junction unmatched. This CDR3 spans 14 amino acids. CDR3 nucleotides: TGTGCCAGCAAAGCGGGAGAGGCTGCCGGGGAGCTGTTTTTT. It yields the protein CASKAGEAAGELFF.